Reported below is one TCR beta chain. Its specificity is unknown. The sample is drawn from a study of cytomegalovirus exposure and HLA in healthy donors. Whole-study results and caveats: The authors later found HLA-associated TCR beta chains more clonally expanded than equally common others. Sequencing probably produced one cluster of sequence variants that were highly shared. One variant, a missense change in DCLRE1C, was linked in a later analysis to TCR beta V- and J-gene trimming. Researchers had no immune exposure information except CMV serostatus available.

Germline values: CDR1 MNHEY, CDR2 SVGAGI. Trimming at V came to 0 bases and at J to 2 bases, leaving 1 base not matched to a gene. This CDR3 has 14 residues. A multiplex PCR was run with 60 Vbeta primers and 13 Jbeta primers. Method: immunoSEQ multiplex PCR; TCRdb's copy keeps in-frame clones and lacks some. The repertoire holds about 180,000 clones, with 70% to 85% as singletons. The V call is TRBV6-5, the J call TRBJ2-7; TRBD1 matches 7 bases. This TCR was sampled from a woman in her fifties or sixties in good health and CMV-seropositive. The specimen sequenced was PBMCs. DNA for the CDR3: TGTGCCAGCAGTTACTCAGGGACAGCCTACGAGCAGTACTTC. As protein: CASSYSGTAYEQYF.